The source of this T cell receptor beta chain is a study of control samples from healthy donors and cancer patients. Germline V gives CDR1 SEHNR, CDR2 FQNEAQ (reference sequence). The CDR3 sequence is 15 residues long. The V gene end was trimmed by 4 bases and the J gene end by 3 bases; junction bases not matched to a gene: 5. The repertoire was sequenced with immunoSEQ multiplex PCR; TCRdb's copy has only in-frame clones and lacks some. The top ten hold 3% to 4.5% of the sample, which has just under 75,000 clones, more than 85% seen once. The sample comprised blood. The chain recombines TRBV7-9 with TRBJ2-3, with 9 bases that match TRBD2. This clonotype originated in a woman aged 50 to 60 in good health. The CDR3 sequence is CASSSAGGKTDTQYF. CDR3 DNA sequence: TGTGCCAGCAGCTCCGCGGGGGGGAAGACAGATACGCAGTATTTT.